This T cell receptor (beta chain) is from a study of blood T cell repertoires in COVID-19. Whole-study context: PBMCs, B-cell-depleted T cells, or T cells were the source of the cDNA or gDNA that made up the material.

The V end was cut by 2 bases, the J end by 1 base, with 8 bases between. The CDR3 totals 14 residues. Germline loops: CDR1 ENHRY, CDR2 SYGVKD. This clone appeared a single time. TCRdb keeps only in-frame clones here, not all; method: immunoSEQ multiplex PCR. This table has 90,000 to 130,000 clones, over 60% appearing once. The chain uses TRBV10-3 and TRBJ1-1; D uncertain. This receptor was taken from a woman older than 75 with active or convalescent COVID-19. What was sequenced was peripheral blood. Written as DNA, the CDR3 is TGTGCCATCAGTGAGGGTTTAGAGAACACTGAAGCTTTCTTT. Encoded protein: CAISEGLENTEAFF.